This T cell receptor (beta chain) was observed in a study of T cells in women clearing cervical HPV infection. On the study more broadly: Control women cleared a single incident HPV16 infection within 12 months. The study's findings and limits: Cases carried less TRBV6-7 than controls: 0.11% versus 0.16%.

Comments on this clone: The antigen remains unidentified. Read coverage stops 3 residues before the CDR3 terminus; the germline J gene supplies the remainder.

This CDR3 is built from 13 residues. Germline V gene data show CDR1 as MNHEY and CDR2 as SVGEGT. The method was immunoSEQ multiplex PCR; TCRdb's version includes in-frame clones alone and lacks a portion of them. The listing records 35,000 to 45,000 clones. The chain joins TRBV6-2 or TRBV6-3 to TRBJ2-3; no clear D gene. The clonotype comes from a woman between 18 and 75 years old with a cervical HPV16 infection that either progressed to CIN3+ or cleared (not recorded which). The sample was blood buffy coat. The CDR3 bases that were read are TGTGCCAGCAGTCGCGACTTCCAAGAGACG. Translation gives CASSRDFQET. The full-length CDR3 reads as CASSRDFQETQYF.